Presented here are 22 T cell receptor beta chains from one specimen sequenced in a study of post-analysis software for immune sequencing data. Overall study results and limits: Patients had higher frequencies than controls of five TRBV segments, including TRBV5-6, TRBV5-1 and TRBV20-1.

Sequencing libraries made from TCR beta cDNA carried unique molecular identifiers. TCRdb used MiXCR to reprocess the PCR reads, holding one entry per CDR3 protein. In the table there are hundreds of thousands of distinct CDR3 sequences, over 45% of which are singletons. These TCRs are of unknown antigen specificity. Sequencing input: blood. The receptors stem from a girl aged 2 to 9 with multiple sclerosis.

Turning to this clonotype: This could be a read error, since a much larger clone is one nucleotide away. The chain has TRBV7-9 and TRBJ1-2, with 8 bases matching TRBD1. The CDR3 has 14 residues. Germline lookup yields CDR1 SEHNR and CDR2 FQNEAQ (reference sequence). V dropped 4 bases and J dropped 1; count of bases not matched to a gene: 2. The CDR3 is CASSSDRVNYGYTF. For the CDR3, the DNA is TGTGCCAGCAGCTCGGACAGGGTTAACTATGGCTACACCTTC.

CDR3 in amino acids: CASSTGSSYEQYF. The CDR3 bases are TGTGCCAGCTCTACAGGTTCTTCCTACGAGCAGTACTTC. The genes are TRBV27 and TRBJ2-7, with D perhaps TRBD1 (5 bases). CDR3 length equals 13 residues. Germline CDR1 and CDR2: MNHEY and SMNVEV (reference sequence). V was shortened by 8 bases and J by 1 base, with 12 bases between the two germline ends.

The chain employs TRBV28 and TRBJ2-4; TRBD2 matches 9 bases. TRBJ2-7 explains the end of the DNA better; the J call may be wrong. The CDR3 length is 18 residues. In germline, CDR1 is MDHEN, CDR2 SYDVKM. Here the CDR3 DNA reads TGTGCCAGCAGTCACTCCGTGTCTAGCGGGATACGGGACTACGAGCAGTACTTC. This sequence encodes CASSHSVSSGIRDYEQYF.

There are a few counts of this clonotype. This chain joins TRBV9 and TRBJ1-2; no reliable D call. The CDR3 contains 16 residues. Germline CDR1 reads SGDLS; CDR2 reads YYNGEE. Trimming removed 4 bases from V and 4 bases from J, with 20 bases in between. The CDR3 spells CASSQAPSEASYGYTF. CDR3 bases: TGTGCCAGCAGCCAAGCCCCGAGTGAGGCAAGCTATGGCTACACCTTC.

This clonotype has only a few counts. The V gene is TRBV5-5, the J gene TRBJ2-3; TRBD2 matches at 11 bases. J gave up 5 bases and V 2 bases, and 1 base lay outside the gene matches. Germline V gene sequence: CDR1 SGHKS, CDR2 YYEKEE (reference sequence). The CDR3 has 14 residues. CDR3 sequence: CASSFGLAGDTQYF. The DNA for the CDR3 is TGTGCCAGCAGCTTCGGACTAGCGGGAGATACGCAGTATTTT.

This clonotype has only a few counts. The CDR3 spells CASSGETGRLQETQYF. The CDR3 DNA reads as TGTGCCAGCAGTGGAGAGACAGGGAGATTACAAGAGACCCAGTACTTC. V and J are TRBV25-1 and TRBJ2-5; 7 bases are shared with TRBD1. Germline trimming cut 4 bases from V and 2 bases from J; bases unmatched to any gene: 10. CDR1 is MGHDK and CDR2 is SYGVNS in the germline V gene. The CDR3 runs to 16 residues.

In its sample, this clonotype was seen a few times. The chain joins TRBV11-2 to TRBJ2-5, with 7 bases that match TRBD2. The J call may be incorrect, as the DNA end agrees better with TRBJ2-7. This CDR3 contains 11 residues. In germline, CDR1 is SGHAT, CDR2 FQNNGV. CDR3 residues: CASSWEGEQYF. The CDR3 DNA sequence: TGTGCCAGCAGTTGGGAGGGCGAGCAGTACTTC.

This chain connects TRBV7-2 to TRBJ2-5; TRBD1 might be the D (5 bases). Trimming removed 0 bases from V and 5 bases from J, with 13 bases in between. Germline loops: CDR1 SGHTA, CDR2 FQGNSA. This CDR3 contains 15 residues. The CDR3 region has the DNA TGTGCCAGCAGCTTAGCGCTGGGGCCTCAGGAGACCCAGTACTTC. It specifies CASSLALGPQETQYF. Combining the CDR3 with reference TRBV7-2 and TRBJ2-5 gives the whole variable domain GAGVSQSPSNKVTEKGKDVELRCDPISGHTALYWYRQSLGQGLEFLIYFQGNSAPDKSGLPSDRFSAERTGGSVSTLTIQRTQQEDSAVYLCASSLALGPQETQYFGPGTRLLVL.

This chain links TRBV9 with TRBJ2-7, with a possible D match to TRBD2 (6 bases). There are 13 residues in the CDR3. From germline, CDR1 is SGDLS and CDR2 YYNGEE. V gave up 0 bases and J gave up 3 bases, with 7 bases separating them. The CDR3 DNA sequence: TGTGCCAGCAGCGTAGGACTAGGCTACGAGCAGTACTTC. It specifies CASSVGLGYEQYF. The full variable domain, its missing parts supplied by reference TRBV9 and TRBJ2-7, is DSGVTQTPKHLITATGQRVTLRCSPRSGDLSVYWYQQSLDQGLQFLIQYYNGEERAKGNILERFSAQQFPDLHSELNLSSLELGDSALYFCASSVGLGYEQYFGPGTRLTVT.

This chain joins TRBV20-1 and TRBJ2-3; 15 nucleotides line up with TRBD2. This CDR3 region has 18 residues. Per the germline V gene, CDR1 is DFQATT and CDR2 is SNEGSKA (reference sequence). The V gene end was trimmed by 6 bases and the J gene end by 4 bases; junction bases not matched to a gene: 14. As DNA, the CDR3 is TGCAGTGCCCCGGGTGGGACTAGCGGGAGGCTCCACCCAGATACGCAGTATTTT. Translation: CSAPGGTSGRLHPDTQYF.

The CDR3 region is CSVFVGGLYGYTF. As DNA, the CDR3 is TGCAGCGTTTTCGTCGGGGGGCTCTATGGCTACACCTTC. The chain combines TRBV29-1 with TRBJ1-2; the D gene is possibly TRBD1 (6 bases). The CDR3 loop spans 13 amino acids. V was clipped by 5 bases and J by 4 bases, with 14 bases between them. Germline V gives CDR1 SQVTM, CDR2 ANQGSEA.

This clonotype was seen a handful of times. In DNA form, the CDR3 reads TGTGCCAGCAGCCGCACGATCGCTCGGGACTTCAACTCCTACGAGCAGTACTTC. Amino acids: CASSRTIARDFNSYEQYF. The genes are TRBV3-1 and TRBJ2-7; TRBD2 might be the D (6 bases). V was trimmed by 4 bases and J by 0 bases, leaving 22 bases between them. This CDR3 spans 18 amino acids. Germline V gene sequence: CDR1 LGHDT, CDR2 YNNKEL (reference sequence).

This clonotype was detected only a few times. V and J are TRBV27 and TRBJ2-1; a possible D gene is TRBD1 (5 bases). Per the germline V gene, CDR1 is MNHEY and CDR2 is SMNVEV (reference sequence). The CDR3 is 15 residues long. With 8 bases removed from V and 4 bases from J, the gap between germline ends came to 18 bases. CDR3 bases: TGTGCCAGCCTCCCTCATCTAGGGGTGTACAATGAGCAGTTCTTC. Its protein product is CASLPHLGVYNEQFF.

This clonotype has just one count. One end of the junction fails to match germline, which may point to a read error. V is TRBV7-9 and J is TRBJ2-5; D not resolved. Germline V gives CDR1 SEHNR, CDR2 FQNEAQ (reference sequence). The CDR3 has 12 residues. The CDR3 region has the DNA TGTGCCAGCAGGTTCGGCCAAGAGACCCGGTACTTC. It yields the protein CASRFGQETRYF.

CDR3 sequence (DNA): TGTGCCAGCAGTTTACAGGGGAGCTATGGCTACACCTTC. Translation: CASSLQGSYGYTF. V and J are TRBV12-3 or TRBV12-4 and TRBJ1-2; a possible D gene is TRBD1 (6 bases). Trimming left V 2 bases short and J 4 bases short, with 8 bases between. The CDR3 sequence is 13 residues long.

CDR3 bases: TGCAGCTCCCCTGAAGCTTTCTTT. This translates into CSSPEAFF. The chain has TRBV29-1 and TRBJ1-1, with D unclear. The CDR3 is 8 amino acids. The ends were cut back, 8 bases at V and 6 bases at J, with 4 bases in the middle. Germline lookup yields CDR1 SQVTM and CDR2 ANQGSEA.

This sequence joins TRBV4-1 and TRBJ2-1; D uncertain. The germline V gene has CDR1 MGHRA and CDR2 YSYEKL. The V end lost 0 bases, the J end lost 7 bases, and 4 bases lay between the germline ends. This CDR3 contains 12 residues. For the CDR3, the DNA is TGCGCCAGCAGCCAAGATCAGAATGAGCAGTTCTTC. Residues: CASSQDQNEQFF.

The chain recombines TRBV19 with TRBJ2-1; D unresolved. Trimming took 5 bases from V and 9 from J, leaving 20 bases between them. This CDR3 comprises 15 residues. Germline V lookup: CDR1 LNHDA, CDR2 SQIVND (reference sequence). The CDR3 region is CASSVWASPGPEQFF. DNA of the CDR3: TGTGCCAGTAGTGTATGGGCCTCCCCGGGCCCTGAGCAGTTCTTC.

This clonotype was seen a few times. The CDR3 sequence: CASSQDRGQGFQGYTF. The CDR3 nucleotides read TGCGCCAGCAGCCAAGATCGGGGACAGGGTTTCCAAGGCTACACCTTC. This chain connects TRBV4-1 to TRBJ1-2, with 9 bases lining up with TRBD1. Germline V CDR1 and CDR2: MGHRA, YSYEKL. This CDR3 has 16 amino acids. V shed 0 bases and J 8 bases; nucleotides not matched to a gene: 10.

This chain links TRBV5-8 with TRBJ1-2; TRBD1 matches 10 bases. Germline lookup yields CDR1 SGHTS and CDR2 YDEGEE. This CDR3 spans 14 amino acids. V shed 0 bases, J shed 6 bases, and the junction held 2 bases outside the gene matches. The DNA for the CDR3 is TGTGCCAGCAGCTTGGAAGGGACAGGGGATGGCTACACCTTC. Translated: CASSLEGTGDGYTF.

The rearrangement joins TRBV27 to TRBJ2-1; possibly TRBD2 for D (5 bases). This CDR3 spans 15 amino acids. The germline V gene has CDR1 MNHEY and CDR2 SMNVEV (reference sequence). Trimming took off 2 bases at V and 5 bases at J, with 13 bases between the two ends. The CDR3 coding sequence is TGTGCCAGCAGTTTAAGAGCGGAACCCAACAATGAGCAGTTCTTC. Encoded protein: CASSLRAEPNNEQFF.

J is TRBJ2-1 and V is TRBV10-3; 10 nucleotides line up with TRBD2. This CDR3 is built from 18 residues. Per the germline V gene, CDR1 is ENHRY and CDR2 is SYGVKD. The V and J ends lost 4 bases and 2 bases, in that order; junction bases with no gene match: 11. CDR3 bases: TGTGCCATCAGTGCGTCTAGCGGGAGAGAAAACCCCTACAATGAGCAGTTCTTC. Translated: CAISASSGRENPYNEQFF.